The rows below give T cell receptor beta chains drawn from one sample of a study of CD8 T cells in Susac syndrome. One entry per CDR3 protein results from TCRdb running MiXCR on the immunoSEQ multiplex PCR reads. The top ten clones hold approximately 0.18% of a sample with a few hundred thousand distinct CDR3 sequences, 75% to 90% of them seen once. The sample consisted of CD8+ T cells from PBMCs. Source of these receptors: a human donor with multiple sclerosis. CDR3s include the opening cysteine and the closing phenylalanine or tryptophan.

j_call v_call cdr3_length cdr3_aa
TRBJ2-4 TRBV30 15 CAWSEWTGPPNIQYF
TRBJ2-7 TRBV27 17 CASSLSAGGVSSYEQYF
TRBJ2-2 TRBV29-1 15 CSVALTGERTGELFF
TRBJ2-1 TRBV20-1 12 CSARDVGGEQFF
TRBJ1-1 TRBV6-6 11 CATQGVLDAFF
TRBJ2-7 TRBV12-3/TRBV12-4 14 CASSLGGGDHEQYF
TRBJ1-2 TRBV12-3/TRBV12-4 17 CASRQRQGAKGHYGYTF
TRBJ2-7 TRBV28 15 CASSLPRQGVYEQYF
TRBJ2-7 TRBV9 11 CASSEGVEQYF
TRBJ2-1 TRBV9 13 CASSVLGGNEQFF
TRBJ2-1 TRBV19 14 CASTPGPGYNEQFF
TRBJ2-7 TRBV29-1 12 CSVIIRDYEQYF
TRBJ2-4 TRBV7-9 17 CASSKEGFGDRKNIQYF
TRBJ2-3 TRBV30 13 CAGSGSHTDTQYF
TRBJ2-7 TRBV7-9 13 CASSLPDPGKQYF
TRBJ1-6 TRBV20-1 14 CSARKRGAYSPLHF
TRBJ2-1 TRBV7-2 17 CASSYTLGPSSYNEQFF
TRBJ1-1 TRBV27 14 CASSLGVVNTEAFF
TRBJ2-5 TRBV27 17 CASSPRLAGEGRETQYF
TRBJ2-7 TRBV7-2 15 CASTNLGTGAYEQYF
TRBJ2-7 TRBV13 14 CASSVGHGSYEQYF
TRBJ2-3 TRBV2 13 CATPGTSTDTQYF